This TCR beta chain was documented in a study of blood T cells in healthy people across ages. The people who gave samples were healthy Caucasians from Russia, aged roughly 6 to 95. Points from the study as a whole: With naive T cell percentage, TCR beta diversity showed a strong correlation.

Next came a second PCR, run for about 7 to 12 cycles, which used a sample-barcoded 5' primer along with a J-beta primer mix. Every cDNA was tagged by a template-switch adaptor with 12 random nucleotides. In TCRdb, the 5' RACE reads were re-called with MiXCR into one record per CDR3 protein. The data hold 600,000 or so distinct CDR3 sequences, with around half observed a single time. A remark on this clonotype: Its antigen remains unidentified. The junction departs from germline at one end; a sequencing error may be responsible.

The TCR comes from an elderly man in good health. Sequenced material: blood.

For the CDR3, the DNA is TGTGCCAGCAGCCCGCCGGGGGGGTTAAATCAGCCCCTGCATTTT. Its translation is CASSPPGGLNQPLHF. V usage is TRBV7-2 and J usage is TRBJ1-5; D is perhaps TRBD1 (5 bases). The CDR3 extends over 15 amino acids. Germline V gene sequence: CDR1 SGHTA, CDR2 FQGNSA.